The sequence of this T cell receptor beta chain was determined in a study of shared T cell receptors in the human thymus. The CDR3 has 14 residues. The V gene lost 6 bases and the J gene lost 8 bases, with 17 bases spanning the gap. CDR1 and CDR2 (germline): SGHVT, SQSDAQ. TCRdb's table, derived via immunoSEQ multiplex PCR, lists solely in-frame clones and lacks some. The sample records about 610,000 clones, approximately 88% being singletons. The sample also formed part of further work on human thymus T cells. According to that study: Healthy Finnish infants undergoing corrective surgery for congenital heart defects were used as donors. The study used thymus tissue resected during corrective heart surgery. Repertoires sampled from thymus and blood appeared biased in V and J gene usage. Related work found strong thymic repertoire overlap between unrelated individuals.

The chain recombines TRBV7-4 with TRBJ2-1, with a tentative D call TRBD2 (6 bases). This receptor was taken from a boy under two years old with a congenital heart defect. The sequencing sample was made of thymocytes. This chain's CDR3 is CASRAGSPLYEQFF. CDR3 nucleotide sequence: TGTGCCAGCAGGGCCGGGAGTCCGCTGTATGAGCAGTTCTTC.